The sequence of this T cell receptor beta chain was determined in a study of human T cells and chemical hapten exposure. Turning to the study itself: Patch tests applied 0.01% DPC to the upper back, read at 6 days. Study-wide results and limits: Expanded TCRs clustered into significantly more large CDR3 similarity groups than controls, the analysis revealed.

From the RACE reads, TCRdb called clonotypes with MiXCR, one entry per CDR3 protein. The profile shows 280,000 or so distinct CDR3 sequences, around 7.3% of them singletons. The time point: pre-sensitization, week 0. Regarding treatment: therapeutic diphenylcyclopropenone sensitization with weekly scalp DPC. Prior to each patch test being applied, blood was drawn. This clonotype has at least ten counts. Antigen: not known. Germline V gene lookup returns CDR1 SGHAT and CDR2 FQDESV (reference sequence). With V trimmed by 5 bases and J by 4 bases, 7 bases remained unmatched. The CDR3 totals 14 residues. This TCR came from a man aged 18 to 29 with alopecia areata. Some clones in this sample may be carry-over from other donors' samples. The V and J genes are TRBV11-1 and TRBJ1-2; TRBD1 matches at 7 bases. The starting material was whole blood, obtained in connection with sensitization to the hapten diphenylcyclopropenone (DPC). CDR3 nucleotide sequence: TGTGCCAGCAGCCGGGACAGAAGTGGCTATGGCTACACCTTC. Protein: CASSRDRSGYGYTF.